This entry is about one TCR beta chain. Recruitment covered 20 to 25 US areas and drew participants whose ages spanned about 18 to 100 years. The sample is drawn from a study of blood T cell repertoires in COVID-19. Trimming shortened V by 0 bases and J by 2 bases, and 10 bases separated the two germline ends. The germline V gene encodes CDR1 LGHNA and CDR2 YSLEER. The CDR3 contains 16 residues. Measured with immunoSEQ multiplex PCR; TCRdb has only the in-frame clones, and not every one. Of hundreds of thousands of clones listed, 75% to 90% are singletons. This chain uses TRBV4-3 with TRBJ2-2; tentative D call: TRBD1 (6 bases). The sequenced sample was PBMCs or T cells enriched from blood (not recorded which). The TCR sequence derives from a man aged 25-45 years who had recovered from COVID-19. The DNA for the CDR3 is TGCGCCAGCAGCCAAGATCCCAGGGGCAACACCGGGGAGCTGTTTTTT. As protein: CASSQDPRGNTGELFF.